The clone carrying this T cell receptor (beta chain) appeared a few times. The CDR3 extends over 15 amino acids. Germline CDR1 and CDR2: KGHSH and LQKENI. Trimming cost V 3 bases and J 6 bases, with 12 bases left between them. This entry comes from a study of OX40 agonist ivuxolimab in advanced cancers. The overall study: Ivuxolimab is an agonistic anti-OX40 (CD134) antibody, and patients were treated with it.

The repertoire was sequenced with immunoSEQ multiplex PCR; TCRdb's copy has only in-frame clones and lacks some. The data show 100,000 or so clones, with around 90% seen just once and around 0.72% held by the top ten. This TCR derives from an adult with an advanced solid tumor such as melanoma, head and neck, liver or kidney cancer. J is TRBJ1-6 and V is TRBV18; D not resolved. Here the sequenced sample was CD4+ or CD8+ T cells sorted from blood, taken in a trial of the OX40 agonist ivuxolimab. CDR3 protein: CASSPVGPVNSPLHF. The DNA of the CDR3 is TGTGCCAGCTCACCGGTAGGGCCGGTTAATTCACCCCTCCACTTT.